This T cell receptor (beta chain) appears in the sequencing data of a study of post-analysis software for immune sequencing data. At the level of the study: Several disease courses (relapsing-remitting, secondary progressive and progressive-relapsing) of multiple sclerosis were included. The study, taken as a whole, reports: Patients showed TRBV5-6, TRBV5-1 and TRBV20-1 among about five TRBV segments more frequent than in controls. Under the F measure, samples that were prepared in one batch clustered strongly together. The study found significantly lower normalized Chao1 diversity in multiple sclerosis patients than in controls.

Each TCR beta cDNA library carried unique molecular identifiers. TCRdb recomputed calls from the PCR reads with MiXCR, one row per CDR3 protein. The sample gives 380,000 or so distinct CDR3 sequences, roughly 30% of which show up once; 13% is in the top ten. The junction had 6 bases not matched to a gene; V was cut back by 4 bases and J by 1 base. Per germline, CDR1 SGHKS and CDR2 YYEKEE (reference sequence). The length of the CDR3 is 16 residues. This clonotype was observed many times. Its antigen is currently unknown. The sample was blood. This clonotype was sampled from a girl aged 10 to 17 with multiple sclerosis. The rearrangement uses TRBV5-5 and TRBJ2-1, with TRBD1 matching over 9 bases. This CDR3 is CASSAGTGNSYNEQFF. The CDR3 bases are TGTGCCAGCAGCGCCGGGACAGGGAATTCCTACAATGAGCAGTTCTTC.